A single sample gave rise to the 23 T cell receptor beta chains below, sequenced in a study of T cell responses to AZD1222 COVID-19 vaccine. Repertoires were generated with immunoSEQ multiplex PCR, while TCRdb's copy carries only in-frame clones and drops some. The sample has approximately 50,000 clones, about 86% seen once; the top ten hold less than 9%. The sample consisted of peripheral blood, taken 28 days after the second AZD1222 dose. These receptors originate from an adult who received the AZD1222 COVID-19 vaccine.

V and J are TRBV4-2 and TRBJ1-1; 8 positions match TRBD1. The V gene's germline CDR1 is LGHNA and CDR2 YNFKEQ. The CDR3 loop spans 17 amino acids. V lost 3 bases, J lost 1 base, and 10 bases stayed unmatched. CDR3 nucleotide sequence: TGTGCCAGCAGCCAGAAAATCGACAGGGGCGCGAACACTGAAGCTTTCTTT. Encoded protein: CASSQKIDRGANTEAFF.

The V call is TRBV28, the J call TRBJ2-1; 10 nucleotides match TRBD2. This CDR3 comprises 15 residues. Trimming took 6 bases from V and 2 from J; bases not matched to a gene: 4. Germline V lookup: CDR1 MDHEN, CDR2 SYDVKM. CDR3 DNA: TGTGCCAGCAGCGCTACTAGCGGGGCCTACAATGAGCAGTTCTTC. It yields the protein CASSATSGAYNEQFF.

This clone was observed once. The J gene is TRBJ1-6, the V gene TRBV30; D is ambiguous. V was clipped by 1 base and J by 0 bases, with 13 bases between them. Germline V gene lookup returns CDR1 GTSNPN and CDR2 SVGIG (reference sequence). The CDR3 covers 17 residues. CDR3 sequence (DNA): TGTGCCTGGAGTGGGGCTAAGTTTAGCTCCTATAATTCACCCCTCCACTTT. This gives the protein CAWSGAKFSSYNSPLHF. The full variable domain, in which reference TRBV30 and TRBJ1-6 provide the parts outside the CDR3, is SQTIHQWPATLVQPVGSPLSLECTVEGTSNPNLYWYRQAAGRGLQLLFYSVGIGQISSEVPQNLSASRPQDRQFILSSKKLLLSDSGFYLCAWSGAKFSSYNSPLHFGNGTRLTVT.

The chain carries TRBV4-3 and TRBJ2-7; no clear D gene. The CDR3 is 14 residues long. The germline CDR1 and CDR2 sequences are LGHNA and YSLEER. Trimming cost V 4 bases and J 0 bases, with 10 bases left between them. The CDR3 bases are TGCGCCAGCAGCCGTTATGTTGCCTCCTACGAGCAGTACTTC. Amino acids: CASSRYVASYEQYF.

J is TRBJ2-7 and V is TRBV10-3, with 15 bases identical to TRBD2. Germline values: CDR1 ENHRY, CDR2 SYGVKD. The CDR3 covers 14 residues. With V trimmed by 7 bases and J by 4 bases, 2 bases remained unmatched. CDR3 sequence: CAITGLAGGYEQYF. Here the CDR3 DNA reads TGTGCCATCACCGGACTAGCGGGAGGGTACGAGCAGTACTTC.

The chain has TRBV7-2 and TRBJ2-5; D might be TRBD2 (6 bases). Germline CDR1 reads SGHTA; CDR2 reads FQGNSA. This CDR3 spans 17 amino acids. V dropped 3 bases and J dropped 2 bases, with 19 bases sitting between them. The CDR3, as DNA: TGTGCCAGCAGCTTTCGCCGAGGCGGGACCCTACAAGAGACCCAGTACTTC. As protein: CASSFRRGGTLQETQYF.

This rearrangement joins TRBV21-1 to TRBJ1-2; no check of the table's D call, TRBD1, against the DNA was made. TRBV21-1 is flagged as a pseudogene. This CDR3 spans 17 amino acids. This CDR3 reads CASSKSSRQGGNYGYTF. CDR3 sequence (DNA): TGTGCCAGCAGCAAAAGCTCGCGACAGGGAGGAAACTATGGCTACACCTTC.

V is TRBV27 and J is TRBJ1-1; 10 bases fit TRBD1. CDR1 MNHEY and CDR2 SMNVEV come from the germline V gene (reference sequence). After removal of 3 bases from V and 4 bases from J, the junction contained 5 bases not matched to a gene. The CDR3 spans 15 residues. CDR3 sequence reads: CASSFMGQGSTEAFF. Written as DNA, the CDR3 is TGTGCCAGCAGTTTCATGGGACAGGGGAGCACTGAAGCTTTCTTT.

V gene TRBV14 combines with J gene TRBJ1-2, with no clear D. Germline CDR1 and CDR2: SGHDN and FVKESK. Trimming removed 4 bases from V and 2 bases from J, with 11 bases in between. The CDR3 covers 14 residues. CDR3 in DNA: TGTGCCAGCAGCCCCAGACACGGCAACTATGGCTACACCTTC. Encoded protein: CASSPRHGNYGYTF.

The chain joins TRBV5-5 to TRBJ2-4; D call uncertain. Trimming took 2 bases from V and 8 from J, leaving 20 bases between them. The CDR3 is 16 residues long. The germline gives CDR1 SGHKS, CDR2 YYEKEE (reference sequence). In DNA, the CDR3 is TGTGCCAGCAGCTTCGAACCGACGATTTATGGGGACATTCAGTACTTC. It is translated as CASSFEPTIYGDIQYF.

CDR3 sequence reads: CASSPEALNTEAFF. The CDR3 nucleotides read TGTGCCAGCAGCCCAGAGGCCTTAAACACTGAAGCTTTCTTT. J is TRBJ1-1 and V is TRBV9; D is ambiguous. The CDR3 totals 14 residues. The germline CDR1 and CDR2 sequences are SGDLS and YYNGEE. V gave up 4 bases and J gave up 2 bases, with 12 bases separating them.

V is TRBV4-2 and J is TRBJ1-1; D perhaps matches TRBD1 (5 bases). The CDR3 length is 15 residues. The V gene lost 1 base and the J gene lost 2 bases, with 11 bases spanning the gap. Germline V gene data show CDR1 as LGHNA and CDR2 as YNFKEQ. CDR3 amino acids: CASSQGLGGNTEAFF. The CDR3 DNA follows: TGTGCCAGCAGCCAAGGACTGGGGGGTAACACTGAAGCTTTCTTT.

The chain has TRBV7-9 and TRBJ1-5, with no clear D. Germline CDR1 SEHNR, CDR2 FQNEAQ (reference sequence). Trimming took off 3 bases at V and 6 bases at J, with 6 bases between the two ends. The CDR3 consists of 12 residues. The CDR3 DNA reads as TGTGCCAGCAGCTTTGAGGGTCAGCCCCAGCATTTT. Translated, it gives CASSFEGQPQHF.

The CDR3 DNA is TGTGCCAGCAGCTACAGGGGCCAGTTAAGCAATCAGCCCCAGCATTTT. Protein sequence: CASSYRGQLSNQPQHF. V and J are TRBV2 and TRBJ1-5; TRBD1 matches at 7 bases. The germline V gene has CDR1 SNHLY and CDR2 FYNNEI. CDR3 length: 16 amino acids. V shed 6 bases and J 1 base; nucleotides not matched to a gene: 9.

The DNA for the CDR3 is TGTGCCAGCAGCCAAGCCCGAGTCGGGGGTAGTAATCAGCCCCAGCATTTT. Translation: CASSQARVGGSNQPQHF. The chain employs TRBV4-2 and TRBJ1-5, with D maybe TRBD1 (5 bases). The CDR3 is 17 residues long. The V and J ends lost 1 base and 4 bases respectively, with 17 bases between them. Germline V lookup: CDR1 LGHNA, CDR2 YNFKEQ.

The V gene is TRBV6-5, the J gene TRBJ2-5, with TRBD1 matching over 7 bases. Germline assignment: CDR1 MNHEY and CDR2 SVGAGI. V dropped 6 bases and J dropped 5; count of bases not matched to a gene: 12. This CDR3 spans 15 amino acids. The CDR3 DNA reads as TGTGCCAGCAGGGGACAGTCACGGCGGGTTGAGACCCAGTACTTC. This codes for CASRGQSRRVETQYF.

The chain carries TRBV10-3 and TRBJ2-2, with a weak D call TRBD2 (5 bases). V was trimmed by 3 bases and J by 6 bases, leaving 8 bases between them. The CDR3 extends over 13 amino acids. The germline CDR1 and CDR2 sequences are ENHRY and SYGVKD. For the CDR3, the DNA is TGTGCCATCAGTGATTTTAGCGCCGGGGAGCTGTTTTTT. This codes for CAISDFSAGELFF.

This clone occurred a few times. The chain joins TRBV5-1 to TRBJ2-7; TRBD1 might be the D (6 bases). The CDR3 length is 14 residues. V was trimmed by 5 bases and J by 5 bases, leaving 17 bases between them. Germline V gives CDR1 SGHRS, CDR2 YFSETQ. The CDR3 loop is CASRLQGVFDEQYF. Here the CDR3 DNA reads TGCGCCAGCAGATTACAGGGCGTTTTCGACGAGCAGTACTTC.

The chain recombines TRBV6-6 with TRBJ2-3, with D perhaps matching TRBD1 (6 bases). The CDR3 spans 12 residues. Deletions cut 6 bases from V and 3 bases from J, with 7 bases between. Germline V lookup: CDR1 MNHNY, CDR2 SVGAGI (reference sequence). CDR3 bases: TGTGCCAGCAGGGACAGTACAGATACGCAGTATTTT. Translation: CASRDSTDTQYF.

The chain has TRBV7-2 and TRBJ1-5, with unresolved D. V was cut by 4 bases and J by 4 bases, with 8 bases left in between. The CDR3 consists of 13 residues. CDR1 is SGHTA and CDR2 is FQGNSA in the germline V gene. The CDR3 DNA is TGTGCCAGCAGCTCAGGAGGTAATCAGCCCCAGCATTTT. Translation: CASSSGGNQPQHF.

V usage is TRBV7-8 and J usage is TRBJ2-2, with a weak D call TRBD1 (5 bases). Germline lookup yields CDR1 SGHVS and CDR2 FQNEAQ. V was clipped by 3 bases and J by 0 bases, with 8 bases between them. This CDR3 has 15 amino acids. The CDR3 spells CASSFRGSNTGELFF. In DNA, the CDR3 is TGTGCCAGCAGCTTTAGGGGCTCGAACACCGGGGAGCTGTTTTTT.

The chain joins TRBV7-2 to TRBJ1-3; TRBD1 might be the D (6 bases). Germline V CDR1 and CDR2: SGHTA, FQGNSA. The V end lost 1 base, the J end lost 3 bases, and 16 bases lay between the germline ends. The CDR3 is 17 residues long. As DNA, the CDR3 is TGTGCCAGCAGCTTAGGGTTAGGGGGAAGAAGTGGAAACACCATATATTTT. Protein product: CASSLGLGGRSGNTIYF.

This clone was picked up a small number of times. The chain couples TRBV7-2 to TRBJ1-2; 9 positions match TRBD1. The CDR3 runs to 14 residues. Germline V gene lookup returns CDR1 SGHTA and CDR2 FQGNSA. V shed 2 bases, J shed 4 bases, and the junction held 2 bases outside the gene matches. CDR3 amino acids: CASSLQDRGYGYTF. CDR3 nucleotide sequence: TGTGCCAGCAGCTTACAGGACAGGGGCTATGGCTACACCTTC.